This is a list of T cell receptor beta chains from one sample in a study of regulatory T cells in long-lasting Graves disease. TCRdb redid the calling of the multiplex PCR reads with MiXCR, one entry per CDR3 protein. The sample has 700,000 or so distinct CDR3 sequences, 25% to 30% seen once. Material: peripheral blood mononuclear cells (PBMCs), obtained when the disease was refractory, from a patient treated with antithyroid drugs. The receptors come from a female donor with Graves disease. Both conserved end residues are part of each CDR3. A D gene is named only where the DNA matches it firmly. Where a row states a size, it is once, few, many or the class of an expanded clone; other rows omit it.

size	V	J	D	CDR3	DNA
NA	TRBV11-2	TRBJ2-1	TRBD2	CASSSKGLAGNNEQFF	TGTGCCAGCAGCTCCAAGGGACTAGCGGGTAACAATGAGCAGTTCTTC
few	TRBV7-9	TRBJ2-7	TRBD2	CASSLVGLGVGEQYF	TGTGCCAGCAGCTTAGTGGGACTAGGCGTTGGCGAGCAGTACTTC
once	TRBV20-1	TRBJ2-2	TRBD2	CSARVAGDNTGELFF	TGCAGTGCTAGAGTAGCGGGAGACAACACCGGGGAGCTGTTTTTT
NA	TRBV27	TRBJ1-1	NA	CASSLLDEGLSHTEAFF	TGTGCCAGCAGTTTACTCGACGAAGGATTGTCCCACACTGAAGCTTTCTTT
many	TRBV28	TRBJ1-1	NA	CASSPNQATEAFF	TGTGCCAGCAGTCCGAACCAGGCCACTGAAGCTTTCTTT
NA	TRBV20-1	TRBJ2-5	NA	CSATSAGTQYF	TGCAGTGCTACTAGCGCGGGGACCCAGTACTTC
NA	TRBV3-1	TRBJ2-7	TRBD2	CASRAAGDEQYF	TGTGCCAGCAGGGCTGCGGGGGACGAGCAGTACTTC
few	TRBV3-1	TRBJ1-1	TRBD1	CASSQATGPNTEAFF	TGTGCCAGCAGCCAAGCGACAGGGCCGAACACTGAAGCTTTCTTT
few	TRBV6-1	TRBJ2-2	NA	CASSDWGNTGELFF	TGTGCCAGCAGTGATTGGGGTAACACCGGGGAGCTGTTTTTT
NA	TRBV27	TRBJ1-2	TRBD1	CASSLTGTGTTYGYTF	TGTGCCAGCAGTTTAACGGGGACAGGGACTACCTATGGCTACACCTTC
NA	TRBV3-1	TRBJ2-5	TRBD2	CASSQPTGLVVEQETQYF	TGTGCCAGCAGCCAACCAACCGGACTAGTCGTCGAACAAGAGACCCAGTACTTC
NA	TRBV27	TRBJ1-1	NA	CASSPRVEAEAFF	TGTGCCAGCAGTCCTAGGGTCGAAGCTGAAGCTTTCTTT
NA	TRBV19	TRBJ1-1	NA	CASSSAQGEAFF	TGTGCCAGTAGTAGCGCCCAGGGTGAAGCTTTCTTT
NA	TRBV4-2	TRBJ1-2	NA	CASSQETDYGYTF	TGTGCCAGCAGCCAAGAAACAGACTATGGCTACACCTTC
few	TRBV6-5	TRBJ2-7	NA	CASSYSMRSLSYEQYF	TGTGCCAGCAGTTACTCGATGCGTAGCTTATCCTACGAGCAGTACTTC